Following are 30 T cell receptor beta chains from one sample sequenced in a study of blood T cell repertoires in COVID-19. Using immunoSEQ multiplex PCR, the repertoire was profiled, and TCRdb retains in-frame clones only, with some absent. The table records fewer than 350,000 clones, roughly 89% of them present only once. The specimen was PBMCs or T cells enriched from blood (not recorded which). These receptors were taken from a woman in her thirties or forties who had recovered from COVID-19.

This chain joins TRBV15 and TRBJ1-2; a possible D gene is TRBD1 (6 bases). V was trimmed by 8 bases and J by 4 bases, leaving 14 bases between them. Germline V gene lookup returns CDR1 LNHNV and CDR2 YYDKDF (reference sequence). The CDR3 contains 13 residues. CDR3 protein: CATWDTRSYGYTF. CDR3 DNA sequence: TGTGCCACCTGGGACACCCGTAGCTATGGCTACACCTTC. The variable domain in full, completed from reference TRBV15 and TRBJ1-2, reads DAMVIQNPRYQVTQFGKPVTLSCSQTLNHNVMYWYQQKSSQAPKLLFHYYDKDFNNEADTPDNFQSRRPNTSFCFLDIRSPGLGDTAMYLCATWDTRSYGYTFGSGTRLTVV.

The gene calls are TRBV7-8 and TRBJ2-7; no definite D call. Trimming cost V 0 bases and J 2 bases, with 11 bases left between them. CDR3 length equals 15 residues. The germline V gene encodes CDR1 SGHVS and CDR2 FQNEAQ. CDR3 nucleotides: TGTGCCAGCAGCTTAGCAACCGCCGCGACCTACGAGCAGTACTTC. Translating gives CASSLATAATYEQYF.

The CDR3 protein is CASSSRGGRNTQYF. The CDR3 DNA sequence: TGTGCCAGCAGCTCTCGGGGGGGCCGGAATACGCAGTATTTT. This chain links TRBV11-2 with TRBJ2-3; 8 nucleotides match TRBD2. The germline V gene encodes CDR1 SGHAT and CDR2 FQNNGV. The CDR3 has 14 residues. The junction had 7 bases not matched to a gene; V was cut back by 4 bases and J by 7 bases.

This clone turned up a few times. The V gene is TRBV4-1, the J gene TRBJ2-6; 11 positions match TRBD1. The CDR3 sequence is 18 residues long. Looked up from germline, CDR1 is MGHRA and CDR2 is YSYEKL. V lost 3 bases and J lost 0; bases outside the gene matches: 4. CDR3 sequence: CASSQDRGHISGANVLTF. DNA for the CDR3: TGCGCCAGCAGCCAGGACAGGGGGCACATCTCTGGGGCCAACGTCCTGACTTTC.

V usage is TRBV15 and J usage is TRBJ2-1; D uncertain. Germline assignment: CDR1 LNHNV and CDR2 YYDKDF (reference sequence). V lost 1 base and J 8 bases, leaving 12 bases between the germline ends. The CDR3 runs to 14 residues. In DNA, the CDR3 is TGTGCCACCAGCAGAGTTCCTTTATCAGATGAGCAGTTCTTC. Protein product: CATSRVPLSDEQFF.

This CDR3 is CASSPWTGEYGYTF. For the CDR3, the DNA is TGTGCCAGCAGCCCCTGGACAGGGGAGTATGGCTACACCTTC. The chain uses TRBV11-2 and TRBJ1-2, with 9 bases matching TRBD1. Germline loops: CDR1 SGHAT, CDR2 FQNNGV. V shed 5 bases, J shed 5 bases, and the junction held 6 bases outside the gene matches. The CDR3 is 14 residues long.

The chain couples TRBV4-1 to TRBJ2-3, with D tentatively TRBD2 (5 bases). Germline-derived CDR1 and CDR2 are MGHRA and YSYEKL. The V and J ends lost 5 bases and 2 bases respectively, with 17 bases between them. This CDR3 region has 16 residues. As DNA, the CDR3 is TGCGCCAGCAGCGCTGCGGGCGGGCGGGTCACAGATACGCAGTATTTT. Protein: CASSAAGGRVTDTQYF.

The chain recombines TRBV15 with TRBJ1-3; D remains ambiguous. CDR1 and CDR2 from the germline V gene are LNHNV and YYDKDF (reference sequence). The CDR3 length is 15 residues. V lost 0 bases, J lost 2 bases, and 8 bases lay in between. The CDR3 reads CATSRDSRAGNTIYF. CDR3 nucleotide sequence: TGTGCCACCAGCAGAGATAGCCGGGCTGGAAACACCATATATTTT.

This chain uses TRBV14 with TRBJ2-1, with 11 bases that match TRBD2. CDR3 length: 16 residues. V lost 1 base to trimming and J lost 2 bases; unmatched junction nucleotides: 1. The germline V gene encodes CDR1 SGHDN and CDR2 FVKESK. CDR3 coding DNA: TGTGCCAGCAGCCAAGGGACTAGCGGGCCCTACAATGAGCAGTTCTTC. Amino acids: CASSQGTSGPYNEQFF.

The chain uses TRBV6-1 and TRBJ1-2; D is uncertain. CDR1 and CDR2 from the germline V gene are MNHNS and SASEGT. The CDR3 totals 15 residues. V lost 3 bases and J lost 8, with 19 bases in between. The chain's CDR3 is CASSDKWIKGGGYTF. CDR3 bases: TGTGCCAGCAGTGATAAATGGATCAAGGGAGGAGGCTACACCTTC.

The chain uses TRBV5-1 and TRBJ2-1; 13 bases line up with TRBD2. The V and J ends lost 0 bases and 8 bases, in that order; junction bases with no gene match: 5. This CDR3 region has 16 residues. From germline, CDR1 is SGHRS and CDR2 YFSETQ. DNA of the CDR3: TGCGCCAGCAGCTTGGGGGGACTAGCGGGAATTGATGAGCAGTTCTTC. Protein sequence: CASSLGGLAGIDEQFF.

The V and J genes are TRBV2 and TRBJ2-5; 14 nucleotides align to TRBD2. The CDR3 has 15 amino acids. V lost 6 bases and J lost 2; bases outside the gene matches: 2. The germline V gene has CDR1 SNHLY and CDR2 FYNNEI. The CDR3 DNA is TGTGCCAGCAGGAGACTAGCGGGAGGGCAAGAGACCCAGTACTTC. Its translation: CASRRLAGGQETQYF.

V is TRBV19 and J is TRBJ1-5; 7 nucleotides match TRBD1. This CDR3 region has 15 residues. With V trimmed by 10 bases and J by 3 bases, 12 bases remained unmatched. The germline CDR1 and CDR2 sequences are LNHDA and SQIVND (reference sequence). The CDR3 spells CATRMTTGANQPQHF. The CDR3 DNA reads TGTGCCACCCGAATGACCACAGGGGCCAATCAGCCCCAGCATTTT.

In nucleotides, the CDR3 is TGTGCCAGCAGTTTATACTCCCGGAGCGGGTCGGGGCTGTTTTTT. Translation: CASSLYSRSGSGLFF. The chain couples TRBV28 to TRBJ2-2; D may be TRBD2 (6 bases). Germline-derived CDR1 and CDR2 are MDHEN and SYDVKM. This CDR3 has 15 residues. Trimming left V 1 base short and J 13 bases short, with 19 bases between.

The chain joins TRBV5-1 to TRBJ2-7; no firm D call. Germline V CDR1 and CDR2: SGHRS, YFSETQ. This CDR3 comprises 14 residues. V was shortened by 3 bases and J by 1 base, with 11 bases between the two germline ends. The CDR3 nucleotides are TGCGCCAGCAGCTCAGATTACCTGTCCTACGAGCAGTACTTC. It is translated as CASSSDYLSYEQYF.

The V gene is TRBV5-1, the J gene TRBJ2-2; TRBD2 agrees at 8 bases. The CDR3 has 16 residues. CDR1 and CDR2 from the germline V gene are SGHRS and YFSETQ. V was pared by 0 bases and J by 6 bases, with 7 bases of the junction left unmatched. The CDR3: CASSLEPSGFAGELFF. The CDR3 nucleotides read TGCGCCAGCAGCTTGGAGCCTAGCGGGTTCGCCGGGGAGCTGTTTTTT.

The rearrangement joins TRBV6-1 to TRBJ1-1; D remains unclear. The germline V and J ends were trimmed by 2 bases and 5 bases, with 9 bases remaining between them. The CDR3 has 13 residues. The germline CDR1 and CDR2 sequences are MNHNS and SASEGT. The CDR3 DNA reads as TGTGCCAGCAGTGAACTCAGGATTACTGAAGCTTTCTTT. Protein: CASSELRITEAFF.

This chain connects TRBV14 to TRBJ2-2, with D perhaps matching TRBD2 (6 bases). V was trimmed by 1 base and J by 5 bases, leaving 11 bases between them. The CDR3 sequence is 15 residues long. Germline lookup yields CDR1 SGHDN and CDR2 FVKESK. The CDR3: CASSQVGRGTGELFF. The CDR3 DNA reads as TGTGCCAGCAGCCAAGTGGGACGGGGGACCGGGGAGCTGTTTTTT.

The genes are TRBV5-4 and TRBJ2-3, with 11 nucleotides matching TRBD2. The V and J ends lost 1 base and 2 bases, in that order; junction bases with no gene match: 3. CDR3 length equals 16 residues. Germline CDR1 reads SGHNT; CDR2 reads YYREEE (reference sequence). The CDR3 bases are TGTGCCAGCAGCTTGAAACTAGCGGGAGCCACAGATACGCAGTATTTT. Amino acids: CASSLKLAGATDTQYF.

The genes are TRBV9 and TRBJ1-3; perhaps TRBD1 as D (6 bases). Germline lookup yields CDR1 SGDLS and CDR2 YYNGEE. V lost 7 bases to trimming and J lost 2 bases, with 13 bases between them. This CDR3 spans 14 amino acids. In nucleotides, the CDR3 is TGTGCCAGCCGTTCGGACAGAGCTGGAAACACCATATATTTT. Its protein product is CASRSDRAGNTIYF.

The CDR3 DNA follows: TGTGCCAGCAGTTTTGCTCCGGGACAGGGGTACACCTTC. As protein: CASSFAPGQGYTF. The genes are TRBV12-3 or TRBV12-4 and TRBJ1-2, with 10 bases aligning to TRBD1. V trimming: 3 bases; J trimming: 11 bases; junction bases outside the gene matches: 6. This CDR3 is built from 13 residues.

The chain couples TRBV5-5 to TRBJ2-7, with TRBD2 as a possible D gene (6 bases). CDR1 is SGHKS, CDR2 YYEKEE, per germline (reference sequence). The CDR3 contains 13 residues. Trimming stripped 0 bases from V and 5 bases from J, with 9 bases between. CDR3 coding DNA: TGTGCCAGCAGCTTGGGGACGGGGGACGAGCAGTACTTC. Translated, it gives CASSLGTGDEQYF.

The chain combines TRBV19 with TRBJ2-5; the match to TRBD2 covers 8 bases. Germline lookup yields CDR1 LNHDA and CDR2 SQIVND (reference sequence). The CDR3 is made up of 15 amino acids. V dropped 3 bases and J dropped 3; count of bases not matched to a gene: 6. The CDR3 spells CASSIGRSGKETQYF. The CDR3 DNA is TGTGCCAGTAGTATCGGACGTAGCGGGAAAGAGACCCAGTACTTC.

Regarding this clone: The same CDR3 arises from other DNA sequences in this sample as well. The gene calls are TRBV30 and TRBJ1-5, with a tentative D call TRBD1 (5 bases). Trimming pared 1 base from V and 2 bases from J, leaving 6 bases between. Germline CDR1 GTSNPN, CDR2 SVGIG (reference sequence). CDR3 size: 13 residues. The CDR3 loop is CAWSGGGNQPQHF. The CDR3 DNA reads TGTGCCTGGAGTGGGGGCGGCAATCAGCCCCAGCATTTT.

The V call is TRBV5-1, the J call TRBJ2-1; 8 nucleotides match TRBD2. CDR3 length equals 16 residues. The V gene's germline CDR1 is SGHRS and CDR2 YFSETQ. V lost 6 bases to trimming and J lost 3 bases; unmatched junction nucleotides: 11. This CDR3 reads CASTHGGASVYNEQFF. The CDR3 DNA reads as TGCGCCAGCACCCACGGGGGGGCCTCCGTCTACAATGAGCAGTTCTTC.

This chain links TRBV6-4 with TRBJ2-4, with TRBD1 matching over 9 bases. Trimming cost V 7 bases and J 0 bases; bases outside gene matches: 10. CDR1 is MRHNA, CDR2 SNTAGT, per germline. The CDR3 totals 17 residues. The CDR3 nucleotides are TGTGCCAGCAACCGAGGGACAGGGACCGAAGCCAAAAACATTCAGTACTTC. This translates into CASNRGTGTEAKNIQYF.

The V and J genes are TRBV24-1 and TRBJ2-5; the D gene is possibly TRBD2 (5 bases). The CDR3 covers 15 residues. The germline gives CDR1 KGHDR, CDR2 SFDVKD. V lost 1 base to trimming and J lost 3 bases, with 11 bases between them. Here the CDR3 reads CATSDLAAREETQYF. The CDR3 DNA reads as TGTGCCACCAGTGATTTAGCGGCCAGAGAAGAGACCCAGTACTTC.

The chain combines TRBV29-1 with TRBJ1-6, with D perhaps TRBD1 (6 bases). This CDR3 is 16 amino acids long. Trimming took off 7 bases at V and 0 bases at J, with 16 bases between the two ends. The germline V gene encodes CDR1 SQVTM and CDR2 ANQGSEA. CDR3 protein: CSDFRGPSSYNSPLHF. CDR3 bases: TGCAGCGACTTCAGGGGCCCTAGCTCCTATAATTCACCCCTCCACTTT.

The CDR3 nucleotides read TGTGCCAGCAGTGAATTGCGCGGTACCTACGAGCAGTACTTC. It translates to CASSELRGTYEQYF. This chain connects TRBV2 to TRBJ2-7; no firm D call. This CDR3 has 14 amino acids. Germline CDR1 reads SNHLY; CDR2 reads FYNNEI. Deletions cut 2 bases from V and 2 bases from J, with 10 bases between.

This chain links TRBV6-5 with TRBJ1-2; the D gene is possibly TRBD1 (5 bases). V was cut by 2 bases and J by 7 bases, with 14 bases left in between. The CDR3 spans 14 residues. Germline values: CDR1 MNHEY, CDR2 SVGAGI. Here the CDR3 reads CASSYPGKAGGYTF. CDR3 coding DNA: TGTGCCAGCAGTTACCCAGGGAAGGCCGGTGGCTACACCTTC.